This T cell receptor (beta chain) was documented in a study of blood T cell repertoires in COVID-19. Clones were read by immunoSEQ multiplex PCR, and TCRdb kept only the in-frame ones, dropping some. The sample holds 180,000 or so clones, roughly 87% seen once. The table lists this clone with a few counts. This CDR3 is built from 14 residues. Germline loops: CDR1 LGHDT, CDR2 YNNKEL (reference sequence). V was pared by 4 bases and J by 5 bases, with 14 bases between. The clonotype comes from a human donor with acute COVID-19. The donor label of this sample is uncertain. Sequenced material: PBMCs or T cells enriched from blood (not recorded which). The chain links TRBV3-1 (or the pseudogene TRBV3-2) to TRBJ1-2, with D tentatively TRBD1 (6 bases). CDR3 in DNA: TGTGCCAGCAGCCCCCTGGCAGGGGTGTATGGCTACACCTTC. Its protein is CASSPLAGVYGYTF.